Reported below is one T cell receptor (beta chain). No antigen is known for it. One base away there is no much larger clone; base qualities are not given. From the germline V gene, CDR1 is SGHTA and CDR2 is FQGNSA. From its cysteine to its phenylalanine, the CDR3 spans 11 amino acids. The retained sequence is limited to the CDR3, 33 bases, with the frame set at the first base. The CDR3 regions of human TCRbeta chains were subjected to immunosequencing. The study's processing was this. Repertoire TCRs were matched against a reference library of SARS-CoV-2-specific TCRs generated with the MIRA antigen-specificity platform. Breadth was defined as the fraction of unique TCRs that were SARS-CoV-2-associated, and depth was defined as the fraction of total T cells that were SARS-CoV-2-associated. Using the MIRA data, each spike-specific TCR was assigned both to the spike region to which the TCR was reactive and to a CD4 or CD8 class. Log10-transformed breadth and depth values were compared by one-way ANOVA with Sidak's multiple comparisons tests. The table was pulled from immuneACCESS by TCRdb, which kept in-frame rearrangements only. Such tables lose some clones; where checked, under half of the loss comes from unresolved V genes, and the rest has no known cause. That table furnishes V, J and clone size, whereas the DNA furnished D and trimming. For this sample the table gives some 150,000 clones, of which nearly 90% were detected only once. The ten largest clonotypes hold 5.4% of the sample.

This entry is derived from a study of T cell responses to AZD1222 COVID-19 vaccine (dated by TCRdb to the early 2020s). A note on the overall study: TCR sequencing was performed for over 230 trial participants, of whom some 200 were given two doses of AZD1222 and approximately 25 were given two doses of MenACWY control vaccine. Enrollment into the trials was organized by age into subgroups of 18-55, 56-69 and 70-plus years, and those subgroups contained approximately 160, 26 and 62 TCR-sequenced participants, respectively.

Per the publication, the time point label means: about 28 days (+/-7) after the second vaccine dose. Reading the label with the study, this specimen's treatment or condition is: meningococcal conjugate vaccine given as trial control. The vaccinee samples were drawn from two UK trials, COV001 and COV002, one of which was a single-blind randomized controlled phase 2/3 trial testing AZD1222 (ChAdOx1 nCoV-19) in healthy adults. Trial participant PBMC samples were collected at day 0 and day 28 after the second dose for TCRbeta chain sequencing. Overall results and qualifications from the work: The vaccine-associated CD4 TCRs covered the entire spike protein, and the dominant responses fell in regions 160-218 and 743-854. Participants were mostly white British and included more females than males, and it was suggested by the authors that clonal diversity may have been underestimated. In the small 56-69-year group, the increase in depth fell short of significance, most likely because of low power. Epitopes outside the regions mutated in the B.1.351 and B.1.1.7 variants were reportedly recognized by nearly half of the unique spike-specific TCRs. Conclusions about previously exposed vaccinees are limited, since just a handful of AZD1222 recipients were seropositive for SARS-CoV-2 at baseline. Because no day 14 peak-response samples were available, repertoires were characterized only after the peak T cell response. After two AZD1222 doses, both the breadth and the depth of spike-specific TCRs were significantly higher than at day 0 and than in MenACWY recipients.

This TCR derives from an adult who received the MenACWY meningococcal vaccine as a control. The sample here was peripheral blood, taken 28 days after the second dose of the MenACWY control vaccine. In this chain, TRBV7-2 is recombined with TRBJ2-5; the D gene is not confidently resolved. The CDR3 protein: CAVEKEETQYF. The DNA sequence reads TGTGCGGTCGAGAAAGAAGAGACCCAGTACTTC.